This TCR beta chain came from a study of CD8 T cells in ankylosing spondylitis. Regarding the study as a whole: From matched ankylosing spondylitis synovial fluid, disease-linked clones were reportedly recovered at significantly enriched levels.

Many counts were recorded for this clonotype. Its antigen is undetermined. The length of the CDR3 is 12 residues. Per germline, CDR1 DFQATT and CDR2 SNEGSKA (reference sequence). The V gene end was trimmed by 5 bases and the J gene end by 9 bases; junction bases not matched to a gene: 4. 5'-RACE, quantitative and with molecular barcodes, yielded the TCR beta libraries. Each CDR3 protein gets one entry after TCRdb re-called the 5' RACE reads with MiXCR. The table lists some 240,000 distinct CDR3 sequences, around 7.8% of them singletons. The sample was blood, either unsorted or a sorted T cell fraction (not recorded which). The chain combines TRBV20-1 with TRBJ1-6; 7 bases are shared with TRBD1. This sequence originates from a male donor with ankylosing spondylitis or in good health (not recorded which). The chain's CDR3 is CSAARQGSPLHF. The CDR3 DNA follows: TGCAGTGCTGCGCGACAGGGTTCACCCCTCCACTTT.